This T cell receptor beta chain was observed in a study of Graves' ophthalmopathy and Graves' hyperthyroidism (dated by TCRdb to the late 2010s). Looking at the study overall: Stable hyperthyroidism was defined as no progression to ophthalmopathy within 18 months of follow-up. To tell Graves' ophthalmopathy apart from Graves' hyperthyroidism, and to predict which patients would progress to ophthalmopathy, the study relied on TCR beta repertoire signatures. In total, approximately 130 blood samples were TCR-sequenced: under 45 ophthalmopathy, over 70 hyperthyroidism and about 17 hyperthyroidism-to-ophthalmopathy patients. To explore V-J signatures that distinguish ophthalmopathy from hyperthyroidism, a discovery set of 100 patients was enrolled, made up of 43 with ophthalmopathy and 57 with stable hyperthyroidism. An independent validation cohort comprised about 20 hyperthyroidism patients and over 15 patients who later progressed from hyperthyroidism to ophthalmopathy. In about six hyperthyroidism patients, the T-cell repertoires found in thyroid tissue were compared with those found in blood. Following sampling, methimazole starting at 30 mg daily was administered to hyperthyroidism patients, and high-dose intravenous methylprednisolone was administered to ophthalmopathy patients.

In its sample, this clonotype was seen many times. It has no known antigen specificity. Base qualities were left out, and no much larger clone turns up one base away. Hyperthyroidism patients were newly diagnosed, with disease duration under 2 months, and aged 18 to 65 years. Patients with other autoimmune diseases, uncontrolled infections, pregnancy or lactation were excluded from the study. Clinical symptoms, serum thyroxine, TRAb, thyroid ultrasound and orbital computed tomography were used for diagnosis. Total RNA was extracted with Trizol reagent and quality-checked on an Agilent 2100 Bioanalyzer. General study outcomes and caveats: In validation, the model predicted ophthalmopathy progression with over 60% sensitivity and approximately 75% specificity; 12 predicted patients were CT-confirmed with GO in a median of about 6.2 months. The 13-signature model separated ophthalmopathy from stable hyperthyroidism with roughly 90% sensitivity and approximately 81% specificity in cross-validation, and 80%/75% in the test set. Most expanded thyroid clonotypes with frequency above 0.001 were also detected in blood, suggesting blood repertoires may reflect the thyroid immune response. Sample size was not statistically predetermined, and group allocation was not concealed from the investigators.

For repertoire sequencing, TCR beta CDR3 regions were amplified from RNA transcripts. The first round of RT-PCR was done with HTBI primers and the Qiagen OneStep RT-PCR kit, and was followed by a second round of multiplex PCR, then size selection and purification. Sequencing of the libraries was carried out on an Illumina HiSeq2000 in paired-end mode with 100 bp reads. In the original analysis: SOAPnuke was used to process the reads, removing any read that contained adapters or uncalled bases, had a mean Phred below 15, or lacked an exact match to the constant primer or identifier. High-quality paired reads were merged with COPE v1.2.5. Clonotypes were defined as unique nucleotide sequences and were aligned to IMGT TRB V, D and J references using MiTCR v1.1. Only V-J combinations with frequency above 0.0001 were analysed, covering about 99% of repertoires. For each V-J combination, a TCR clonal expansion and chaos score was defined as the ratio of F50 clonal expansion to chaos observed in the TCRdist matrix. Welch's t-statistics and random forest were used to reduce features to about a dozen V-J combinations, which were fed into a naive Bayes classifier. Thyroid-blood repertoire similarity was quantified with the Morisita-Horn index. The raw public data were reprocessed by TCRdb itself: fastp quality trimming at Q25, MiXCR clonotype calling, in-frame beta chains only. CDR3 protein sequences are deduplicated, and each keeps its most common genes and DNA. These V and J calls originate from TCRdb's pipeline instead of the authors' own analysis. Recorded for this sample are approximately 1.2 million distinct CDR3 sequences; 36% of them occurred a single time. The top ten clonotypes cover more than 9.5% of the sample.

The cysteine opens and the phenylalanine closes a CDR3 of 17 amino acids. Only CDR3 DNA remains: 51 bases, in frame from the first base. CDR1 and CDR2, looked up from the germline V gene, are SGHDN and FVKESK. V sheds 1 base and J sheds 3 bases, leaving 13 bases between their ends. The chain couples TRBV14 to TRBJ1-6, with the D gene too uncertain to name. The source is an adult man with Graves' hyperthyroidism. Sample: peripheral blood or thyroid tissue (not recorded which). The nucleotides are TGTGCCAGCAGCCAAGTCTATTCTAGACACTATAATTCACCCCTCCACTTT. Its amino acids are CASSQVYSRHYNSPLHF. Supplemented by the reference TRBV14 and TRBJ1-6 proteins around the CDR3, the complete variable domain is EAGVTQFPSHSVIEKGQTVTLRCDPISGHDNLYWYRRVMGKEIKFLLHFVKESKQDESGMPNNRFLAERTGGTYSTLKVQPAELEDSGVYFCASSQVYSRHYNSPLHFGNGTRLTVT.